This T cell receptor beta chain was identified during a study of T-cell reconstitution after alpha-beta-depleted transplantation in children. General study results and limits: Recipient T cells and thymic progenitors that survived were the source of the high TCRbeta diversity seen at day 60 in some patients. Among T cells one year after transplant, newly produced cells accounted for most counts and diversity.

The table lists this clonotype with a count of one. Its specificity is unknown. As it was prepared, the TCRbeta library received unique molecular identifiers. One entry per CDR3 protein, called by TCRdb with MiXCR from the PCR reads. The table lists about a million distinct CDR3 sequences, around 30% of them singletons, with more than 25% in the top ten. This specimen was PBMCs, mostly from graft donor cells, taken 360 days after TCRalphabeta/CD19-depleted stem cell transplant. The receptor was derived from a boy under two years old who had a stem cell transplant for SCID, so the T cells may come from the graft donor.

CDR3: CASSESPGNTQYF. The CDR3 DNA reads as TGTGCCAGCAGCGAGAGTCCCGGTAATACGCAGTATTTT. The rearrangement uses TRBV6-1 and TRBJ2-3; D not certain. Trimming took off 6 bases at V and 7 bases at J, with 14 bases between the two ends. Germline V CDR1 and CDR2: MNHNS, SASEGT. The CDR3 is made up of 13 amino acids.